Following are 18 T cell receptor beta chains from one sample sequenced in a study of cytomegalovirus exposure and HLA in healthy donors. This table comes from immunoSEQ multiplex PCR, and its TCRdb copy is limited to in-frame clones, with some not included. Of 200,000 to 250,000 clones listed, over 80% are singletons. The sequenced sample consisted of PBMCs. The receptors come from a woman younger than 45 in good health and CMV-seropositive.

This chain links TRBV2 with TRBJ1-5, with unresolved D. The germline V gene has CDR1 SNHLY and CDR2 FYNNEI. Deletions cut 7 bases from V and 2 bases from J, with 12 bases between. The CDR3 is made up of 14 amino acids. The CDR3: CASTRHAGNQPQHF. In DNA, the CDR3 is TGTGCCAGCACCAGACATGCGGGCAATCAGCCCCAGCATTTT. The full variable domain, with the rest looked up from reference TRBV2 and TRBJ1-5, is EPEVTQTPSHQVTQMGQEVILRCVPISNHLYFYWYRQILGQKVEFLVSFYNNEISEKSEIFDDQFSVERPDGSNFTLKIRSTKLEDSAMYFCASTRHAGNQPQHFGDGTRLSIL.

This clone occurred a few times. V and J are TRBV13 and TRBJ1-2, with D hard to call. V lost 10 bases and J 7 bases, leaving 13 bases between the germline ends. Germline loops: CDR1 PRHDT, CDR2 FYEKMQ (reference sequence). This CDR3 is built from 11 residues. The CDR3 DNA reads TGTGCCACCTCAAGTGGAGTTGGCTACACCTTC. Translating gives CATSSGVGYTF.

The chain recombines TRBV19 with TRBJ1-1, with 10 bases aligning to TRBD1. The CDR3 runs to 15 residues. Germline V gene lookup returns CDR1 LNHDA and CDR2 SQIVND (reference sequence). The V gene end was trimmed by 0 bases and the J gene end by 6 bases; junction bases not matched to a gene: 4. CDR3 sequence (DNA): TGTGCCAGTAGTATAGAAGGGACAGGGGACTCTGAAGCTTTCTTT. This translates into CASSIEGTGDSEAFF.

The chain employs TRBV10-3 and TRBJ2-3; D call uncertain. Germline values: CDR1 ENHRY, CDR2 SYGVKD. The CDR3 contains 13 residues. V was pared by 7 bases and J by 0 bases, with 8 bases between. The CDR3 protein is CAITGSSTDTQYF. CDR3 sequence (DNA): TGTGCCATCACAGGCAGTAGCACAGATACGCAGTATTTT.

This chain connects TRBV7-8 to TRBJ1-3; D unresolved. Looked up from germline, CDR1 is SGHVS and CDR2 is FQNEAQ. V gave up 4 bases and J gave up 9 bases, with 10 bases separating them. The CDR3 sequence is 12 residues long. The CDR3 DNA reads TGTGCCAGCAGCTCCGGTCTCAGCACCATATATTTT. Translation: CASSSGLSTIYF.

The chain uses TRBV18 and TRBJ1-5; D gene unclear. The CDR3 sequence is 13 residues long. Trimming stripped 6 bases from V and 3 bases from J, with 9 bases between. Germline V gene sequence: CDR1 KGHSH, CDR2 LQKENI. The CDR3 nucleotides are TGTGCCAGCTCGGCGTCAAACAATCAGCCCCAGCATTTT. Its translation: CASSASNNQPQHF.

This clone was seen a single time. Other DNA sequences in this sample translate to the same CDR3. The gene calls are TRBV7-2 and TRBJ1-1; weak D call: TRBD1 (6 bases). From germline, CDR1 is SGHTA and CDR2 FQGNSA. The CDR3 runs 14 residues. Trimming removed 5 bases at V and 4 bases at J, with 14 bases between. In nucleotides, the CDR3 is TGTGCCAGCAGCCGCCAGGGCAGGGGCACTGAAGCTTTCTTT. Translating gives CASSRQGRGTEAFF.

The chain couples TRBV30 to TRBJ2-7; 8 nucleotides align to TRBD1. This CDR3 region has 12 residues. Unmatched junction bases numbered 1, after V lost 5 bases and J lost 1 base. Germline loops: CDR1 GTSNPN, CDR2 SVGIG (reference sequence). This chain's CDR3 is CAWDRGSYEQYF. The CDR3 DNA reads as TGTGCCTGGGACAGGGGATCCTACGAGCAGTACTTC. Looking up the rest from reference TRBV30 and TRBJ2-7 gives the full variable domain: SQTIHQWPATLVQPVGSPLSLECTVEGTSNPNLYWYRQAAGRGLQLLFYSVGIGQISSEVPQNLSASRPQDRQFILSSKKLLLSDSGFYLCAWDRGSYEQYFGPGTRLTVT.

CDR3 coding DNA: TGTGCCAGCAGTGACAAACTAGCGGGAGTGGACACCGGGGAGCTGTTTTTT. The encoded protein is CASSDKLAGVDTGELFF. The chain joins TRBV6-4 to TRBJ2-2; 11 bases match TRBD2. Germline V gene data show CDR1 as MRHNA and CDR2 as SNTAGT. Losses at the gene ends were 2 bases for V and 3 bases for J; bases not matched to a gene: 5. The CDR3 loop spans 17 amino acids.

This clone was seen only a few times. CDR3 protein: CASSRLSRDGYTF. The CDR3 nucleotides are TGCGCCAGCAGCCGTCTGTCGAGGGATGGCTACACCTTC. The chain recombines TRBV4-1 with TRBJ1-2; D uncertain. This CDR3 is 13 amino acids long. Germline assignment: CDR1 MGHRA and CDR2 YSYEKL. Trimming left V 4 bases short and J 6 bases short, with 12 bases between.

This clone has just one count. The V gene is TRBV30, the J gene TRBJ1-5; D is ambiguous. The CDR3 is 14 residues long. V was pared by 4 bases and J by 5 bases, with 15 bases between. The germline V gene encodes CDR1 GTSNPN and CDR2 SVGIG (reference sequence). CDR3 bases: TGTGCCTGGAATTACCCTGGTGGGGATCAGCCCCAGCATTTT. Protein sequence: CAWNYPGGDQPQHF. Full variable domain (missing parts from reference TRBV30 and TRBJ1-5): SQTIHQWPATLVQPVGSPLSLECTVEGTSNPNLYWYRQAAGRGLQLLFYSVGIGQISSEVPQNLSASRPQDRQFILSSKKLLLSDSGFYLCAWNYPGGDQPQHFGDGTRLSIL.

V gene TRBV7-9 combines with J gene TRBJ2-7; maybe TRBD2 (6 bases). The ends were cut back, 0 bases at V and 2 bases at J, with 17 bases in the middle. The CDR3 loop spans 17 amino acids. Germline CDR1 SEHNR, CDR2 FQNEAQ (reference sequence). The CDR3 here is CASSLAPGLHFTYEQYF. The CDR3 DNA sequence: TGTGCCAGCAGCTTAGCCCCGGGACTCCACTTTACCTACGAGCAGTACTTC.

V and J are TRBV30 and TRBJ2-2; 12 bases agree with TRBD2. Germline values: CDR1 GTSNPN, CDR2 SVGIG (reference sequence). The V segment lost 1 base and the J segment 0 bases; nucleotides outside the gene matches: 6. The CDR3 runs to 18 residues. CDR3 loop: CAWSDPLAGGPNTGELFF. The CDR3 bases are TGTGCCTGGAGTGACCCCCTAGCGGGAGGGCCGAACACCGGGGAGCTGTTTTTT.

This clone has just one count. The chain joins TRBV10-3 to TRBJ1-1, with TRBD1 matching over 7 bases. J gave up 3 bases and V 3 bases, and 4 bases lay outside the gene matches. Germline CDR1 reads ENHRY; CDR2 reads SYGVKD. The CDR3 has 14 residues. The chain's CDR3 is CAISERGLDTEAFF. CDR3 sequence (DNA): TGTGCCATCAGTGAAAGGGGGCTGGACACTGAAGCTTTCTTT.

This rearrangement joins TRBV11-3 to TRBJ2-1, with TRBD2 matching over 7 bases. J lost 4 bases, V lost 5 bases, and 8 bases had no gene match. From germline, CDR1 is SGHNT and CDR2 YENEEA. The CDR3 is made up of 15 amino acids. The DNA of the CDR3 is TGTGCCAGCAGCGTCTCTAGCGGACCTTACAATGAGCAGTTCTTC. It encodes CASSVSSGPYNEQFF.

The J gene is TRBJ2-7, the V gene TRBV7-8; D gene unclear. The CDR3 sequence is 13 residues long. CDR1 is SGHVS, CDR2 FQNEAQ, per germline. V lost 3 bases to trimming and J lost 1 base, with 7 bases between them. The CDR3 region is CASSFQDSYEQYF. The CDR3 coding sequence is TGTGCCAGCAGCTTCCAAGATTCCTACGAGCAGTACTTC.

This clone appeared a single time. A much larger clone is a single base away; this may be a read error. The chain has TRBV11-3 and TRBJ2-7; unclear D gene. In germline, CDR1 is SGHNT, CDR2 YENEEA. There are 11 residues in the CDR3. The V and J ends lost 6 bases and 1 base respectively, with 4 bases between them. As DNA, the CDR3 is TGTGCCAGCAGACAGTCCTACGAGCAGTACTTC. This gives the protein CASRQSYEQYF.

The chain couples TRBV2 to TRBJ1-1; D gene uncertain. Germline lookup yields CDR1 SNHLY and CDR2 FYNNEI. This CDR3 is 13 amino acids long. V was pared by 4 bases and J by 1 base, with 7 bases between. CDR3 sequence: CASSGTSNTEAFF. CDR3 bases: TGTGCCAGCAGTGGTACATCGAACACTGAAGCTTTCTTT.